The clone carrying this T cell receptor beta chain was observed a handful of times. Its antigen is unidentified. The CDR3 has 17 residues. Template switching introduced a universal primer site, and the cDNA bore unique molecular identifiers. TCRdb re-called the 5' RACE reads through MiXCR, storing one row per CDR3 protein. The table shows about 240,000 distinct CDR3 sequences, with 10% occurring only once. The sample comes from a study of identical twins. Study-wide points: The models gave estimates that fell short of the out-of-frame TCR alpha sharing seen in monozygotic twins. The abundant beta clonotypes from cord blood had fewer insertions, and memory repertoires had none of this.

The chain has TRBV21-1 and TRBJ2-7; the listed D gene, TRBD1, was not tested against the DNA. TRBV21-1 is flagged as a pseudogene. The TCR originated in a man aged 50 to 60 in good health. Material for sequencing was memory T cells sorted from blood. The CDR3 sequence is CASSKASRGTHSYEQYF. The DNA of the CDR3 is TGTGCCAGCAGCAAAGCTTCAAGGGGAACCCACTCCTACGAGCAGTACTTC.